A single sample gave rise to the 29 T cell receptor beta chains below, sequenced in a study of blood T cell repertoires in COVID-19. Using immunoSEQ multiplex PCR, the repertoire was profiled, and TCRdb retains in-frame clones only, with some absent. The table records around 100,000 clones, around 84% of them present only once. The sample taken for sequencing was peripheral blood. These receptors all come from a man in his 60s with acute or convalescent COVID-19.

The V and J genes are TRBV5-6 and TRBJ2-5, with D possibly matching TRBD2 (5 bases). Trimming cost V 4 bases and J 7 bases, with 14 bases left between them. Looked up from germline, CDR1 is SGHDT and CDR2 is YYEEEE. The CDR3 runs 13 residues. The CDR3, as DNA: TGTGCCAGCAGCCTTGGGAGTGTGCGGACCCAGTACTTC. Protein: CASSLGSVRTQYF.

This clone has more than one count but fewer than ten. The chain uses TRBV7-9 and TRBJ1-1; the D gene is possibly TRBD1 (5 bases). Trimming removed 6 bases from V and 1 base from J, with 12 bases in between. The CDR3 spans 14 residues. Germline V gene lookup returns CDR1 SEHNR and CDR2 FQNEAQ (reference sequence). The chain's CDR3 is CASRGYTGNTEAFF. DNA for the CDR3: TGTGCCAGCAGGGGGTATACAGGGAACACTGAAGCTTTCTTT.

The rearrangement joins TRBV28 to TRBJ2-5; TRBD2 matches at 13 bases. Germline lookup yields CDR1 MDHEN and CDR2 SYDVKM. V was clipped by 6 bases and J by 4 bases; unmatched bases: 8. The CDR3 covers 16 residues. The CDR3 loop is CASRYGLAGVRETQYF. CDR3 coding DNA: TGTGCCAGCAGATACGGACTAGCGGGAGTTAGAGAGACCCAGTACTTC. The full variable domain, completed using reference TRBV28 and TRBJ2-5, is DVKVTQSSRYLVKRTGEKVFLECVQDMDHENMFWYRQDPGLGLRLIYFSYDVKMKEKGDIPEGYSVSREKKERFSLILESASTNQTSMYLCASRYGLAGVRETQYFGPGTRLLVL.

This chain connects TRBV5-1 to TRBJ2-3; TRBD2 matches at 9 bases. This CDR3 is 16 amino acids long. CDR1 is SGHRS, CDR2 YFSETQ, per germline. The junction had 6 bases not matched to a gene; V was cut back by 0 bases and J by 4 bases. CDR3 sequence (DNA): TGCGCCAGCAGCTTGGGGGTAGCGGGAGCGGCAGATACGCAGTATTTT. It codes for CASSLGVAGAADTQYF.

This clone was observed a single time. This chain joins TRBV28 and TRBJ1-1; no definite D call. The V end lost 3 bases, the J end lost 6 bases, and 8 bases lay between the germline ends. The CDR3 runs to 12 residues. CDR1 and CDR2 (germline): MDHEN, SYDVKM. CDR3 loop: CASSFLASEAFF. In DNA, the CDR3 is TGTGCCAGCAGTTTTTTGGCTTCTGAAGCTTTCTTT.

The chain couples TRBV19 to TRBJ1-5; TRBD1 might be the D (5 bases). This CDR3 contains 15 residues. Trimming removed 7 bases at V and 4 bases at J, with 17 bases between. The germline gives CDR1 LNHDA, CDR2 SQIVND (reference sequence). CDR3 in DNA: TGTGCCAGTAAAGATCTGGGGCGCGCGAATCAGCCCCAGCATTTT. Translation gives CASKDLGRANQPQHF.

The chain joins TRBV11-2 to TRBJ1-6; tentative D call: TRBD1 (5 bases). V was pared by 1 base and J by 7 bases, with 11 bases between. This CDR3 comprises 15 residues. The germline CDR1 and CDR2 sequences are SGHAT and FQNNGV. CDR3 loop: CASSLVWQGNSPLHF. In DNA, the CDR3 is TGTGCCAGCAGCTTAGTTTGGCAGGGCAATTCACCCCTCCACTTT. Variable domain in full (rest from reference TRBV11-2 and TRBJ1-6): EAGVAQSPRYKIIEKRQSVAFWCNPISGHATLYWYQQILGQGPKLLIQFQNNGVVDDSQLPKDRFSAERLKGVDSTLKIQPAKLEDSAVYLCASSLVWQGNSPLHFGNGTRLTVT.

J is TRBJ2-5 and V is TRBV6-2 or TRBV6-3, with D tentatively TRBD2 (5 bases). The CDR3 extends over 14 amino acids. Trimming removed 5 bases at V and 5 bases at J, with 15 bases between. The V gene's germline CDR1 is MNHEY and CDR2 SVGEGT. CDR3 nucleotides: TGTGCCAGCAGTCACGGCGGGTCGTGGGAGACCCAGTACTTC. This codes for CASSHGGSWETQYF.

The rearrangement links TRBV2 to TRBJ2-5; TRBD1 is a possible D gene (6 bases). The V and J ends lost 5 bases and 1 base respectively, with 8 bases between them. Germline V gene lookup returns CDR1 SNHLY and CDR2 FYNNEI. This CDR3 is 13 amino acids long. CDR3 bases: TGTGCCAGCAGTATACAGGGCCAAGAGACCCAGTACTTC. Its translation is CASSIQGQETQYF.

The chain employs TRBV5-6 and TRBJ1-3; D is unclear. The germline V and J ends were trimmed by 1 base and 0 bases, with 11 bases remaining between them. The CDR3 covers 16 residues. Germline V gene lookup returns CDR1 SGHDT and CDR2 YYEEEE. Here the CDR3 reads CASSLYGMSSGNTIYF. The CDR3 nucleotides are TGTGCCAGCAGCTTGTACGGGATGAGCTCTGGAAACACCATATATTTT.

The rearrangement links TRBV29-1 to TRBJ1-1, with D possibly TRBD1 on 5 matching bases. The CDR3 has 12 amino acids. The V gene lost 4 bases and the J gene lost 5 bases, with 11 bases spanning the gap. Germline V gene sequence: CDR1 SQVTM, CDR2 ANQGSEA. The CDR3 DNA follows: TGCAGCGTTGCAGGGTTAGGAACTGAAGCTTTCTTT. Translated: CSVAGLGTEAFF.

The chain couples TRBV11-3 to TRBJ1-5, with no clear D. Germline CDR1 is SGHNT and CDR2 is YENEEA. CDR3 length: 13 amino acids. With 5 bases removed from V and 7 bases from J, the gap between germline ends came to 12 bases. As DNA, the CDR3 is TGTGCCAGCAGCGAATGGTCGGGGCAGCCCCAGCATTTT. Protein product: CASSEWSGQPQHF.

The chain uses TRBV5-1 and TRBJ2-1; TRBD2 agrees at 7 bases. Germline V gene sequence: CDR1 SGHRS, CDR2 YFSETQ. V shed 6 bases, J shed 0 bases, and the junction held 6 bases outside the gene matches. The CDR3 spans 15 residues. CDR3 region: CASTMGGSSYNEQFF. In DNA, the CDR3 is TGCGCCAGCACCATGGGAGGGAGCTCCTACAATGAGCAGTTCTTC.

The V gene is TRBV7-9, the J gene TRBJ1-1, with 9 bases identical to TRBD1. The V gene end was trimmed by 4 bases and the J gene end by 5 bases; junction bases not matched to a gene: 8. Germline CDR1 SEHNR, CDR2 FQNEAQ (reference sequence). This CDR3 contains 15 residues. The CDR3 sequence is CASSSTYRGQTEAFF. The CDR3 DNA follows: TGTGCCAGCAGCTCCACCTACAGGGGGCAAACTGAAGCTTTCTTT. The full variable domain, with the rest looked up from reference TRBV7-9 and TRBJ1-1, is DTGVSQNPRHKITKRGQNVTFRCDPISEHNRLYWYRQTLGQGPEFLTYFQNEAQLEKSRLLSDRFSAERPKGSFSTLEIQRTEQGDSAMYLCASSSTYRGQTEAFFGQGTRLTVV.

V and J are TRBV3-1 (or the pseudogene TRBV3-2) and TRBJ1-2; 10 bases line up with TRBD1. V was pared by 1 base and J by 7 bases, with 3 bases of the junction left unmatched. Germline V gene lookup returns CDR1 LGHDT and CDR2 YNNKEL (reference sequence). The CDR3 extends over 14 amino acids. The CDR3 region has the DNA TGTGCCAGCAGCCAAGGGGACAGGGGTAGTGGCTACACCTTC. It translates to CASSQGDRGSGYTF.

There are a few counts of this clone. The genes are TRBV30 and TRBJ1-1, with a possible D match to TRBD1 (6 bases). The CDR3 is 13 amino acids. Germline values: CDR1 GTSNPN, CDR2 SVGIG (reference sequence). V was shortened by 2 bases and J by 5 bases, with 12 bases between the two germline ends. The CDR3 DNA follows: TGTGCCTGGAGTAGACAGGCGGGTACTGAAGCTTTCTTT. This translates into CAWSRQAGTEAFF.

V and J are TRBV27 and TRBJ1-2; 8 bases map to TRBD1. Germline V gene lookup returns CDR1 MNHEY and CDR2 SMNVEV (reference sequence). This CDR3 spans 16 amino acids. Germline trimming cut 4 bases from V and 3 bases from J; bases unmatched to any gene: 10. The CDR3 DNA reads as TGTGCCAGCAGTTCTTATTCAGGGGGCCCCCACTATGGCTACACCTTC. It translates to CASSSYSGGPHYGYTF.

The chain uses TRBV28 and TRBJ1-5, with a possible D match to TRBD1 (5 bases). V was shortened by 2 bases and J by 11 bases, with 16 bases between the two germline ends. Germline V gene sequence: CDR1 MDHEN, CDR2 SYDVKM. The CDR3 is 14 amino acids. The CDR3 protein is CASSLGQGRIAQHF. The CDR3 coding sequence is TGTGCCAGCAGTTTAGGGCAGGGAAGAATAGCCCAGCATTTT.

The rearrangement uses TRBV6-5 and TRBJ2-3; D call uncertain. V lost 0 bases and J lost 2, with 6 bases in between. The CDR3 contains 14 residues. CDR1 is MNHEY and CDR2 is SVGAGI in the germline V gene. CDR3 sequence (DNA): TGTGCCAGCAGTTACTCGGGCAACACAGATACGCAGTATTTT. Translated: CASSYSGNTDTQYF.

This clone was recorded only once. The genes are TRBV6-6 and TRBJ1-3; unclear D gene. The CDR3 runs 13 residues. Between the trimmed V and J ends, which lost 6 bases and 3 bases, there was a span of 9 bases. The germline V gene has CDR1 MNHNY and CDR2 SVGAGI (reference sequence). The CDR3 DNA reads TGTGCCAGCAGCTGGGAGTTTGGAAACACCATATATTTT. Protein: CASSWEFGNTIYF.

The V call is TRBV13, the J call TRBJ1-2; D may be TRBD1 (5 bases). The CDR3 length is 11 residues. The germline gives CDR1 PRHDT, CDR2 FYEKMQ (reference sequence). V was shortened by 7 bases and J by 8 bases, with 11 bases between the two germline ends. Written as DNA, the CDR3 is TGTGCCAGCACCGGGGGGGACGGCTACACCTTC. Its protein is CASTGGDGYTF.

This chain uses TRBV18 with TRBJ2-1; D gene ambiguous. The CDR3 spans 14 residues. Trimming took 2 bases from V and 0 from J, leaving 5 bases between them. The germline CDR1 and CDR2 sequences are KGHSH and LQKENI. The CDR3 region has the DNA TGTGCCAGCTCACCAACGAGCTCCTACAATGAGCAGTTCTTC. Amino acids: CASSPTSSYNEQFF.

This clone was recorded a few times. The DNA of the CDR3 is TGTGCCAGCAGGAGGGACAGGGGGATGAACACTGAAGCTTTCTTT. This codes for CASRRDRGMNTEAFF. The V call is TRBV7-9, the J call TRBJ1-1; TRBD1 aligns across 11 bases. Germline V gene lookup returns CDR1 SEHNR and CDR2 FQNEAQ (reference sequence). V shed 6 bases and J 0 bases; nucleotides not matched to a gene: 3. There are 15 residues in the CDR3.

V is TRBV11-2 and J is TRBJ2-2, with 9 nucleotides matching TRBD1. Germline CDR1 is SGHAT and CDR2 is FQNNGV. With 1 base clipped from V and 4 bases from J, the junction kept 1 base outside the gene matches. The CDR3 has 15 amino acids. This chain's CDR3 is CASSLGQGVTGELFF. In DNA, the CDR3 is TGTGCCAGCAGCTTAGGACAGGGGGTCACCGGGGAGCTGTTTTTT.

In this sample, this clone turned up once. The V call is TRBV6-5, the J call TRBJ2-7; a possible D gene is TRBD2 (5 bases). The CDR3 loop spans 15 amino acids. Trimming cost V 4 bases and J 7 bases, with 20 bases left between them. In germline, CDR1 is MNHEY, CDR2 SVGAGI. The CDR3 spells CASSSPGGFPEEQYF. The CDR3 DNA sequence: TGTGCCAGCAGTTCCCCAGGAGGATTTCCAGAAGAGCAGTACTTC.

The gene calls are TRBV19 and TRBJ1-5; D gene ambiguous. Between the trimmed V and J ends, which lost 10 bases and 2 bases, there was a span of 18 bases. The germline CDR1 and CDR2 sequences are LNHDA and SQIVND (reference sequence). The CDR3 runs 15 residues. The CDR3 protein is CATSLQVVGNQPQHF. Here the CDR3 DNA reads TGTGCCACCTCTTTGCAGGTAGTGGGCAATCAGCCCCAGCATTTT.

The chain combines TRBV5-1 with TRBJ1-6; 10 bases agree with TRBD1. Germline V gene data show CDR1 as SGHRS and CDR2 as YFSETQ. V lost 0 bases, J lost 0 bases, and 6 bases stayed unmatched. The CDR3 covers 19 residues. CDR3 in amino acids: CASSLATGGPSSYNSPLHF. The CDR3 nucleotides read TGCGCCAGCAGCTTGGCGACAGGGGGCCCCAGCTCCTATAATTCACCCCTCCACTTT.

The chain recombines TRBV10-1 with TRBJ2-3; 12 bases align to TRBD2. Trimming cost V 10 bases and J 3 bases; bases outside gene matches: 11. The germline gives CDR1 WNHNN, CDR2 SYGVQD (reference sequence). The CDR3 totals 16 residues. DNA of the CDR3: TGCGCCACCGCTCAGACCGGGACTAGCGGGACAGATACGCAGTATTTT. Its protein product is CATAQTGTSGTDTQYF.

This clone was recorded a few times. This chain joins TRBV15 and TRBJ1-1; D is unclear. Germline V gene sequence: CDR1 LNHNV, CDR2 YYDKDF (reference sequence). V dropped 0 bases and J dropped 1 base, with 6 bases sitting between them. The CDR3 loop spans 14 amino acids. The DNA for the CDR3 is TGTGCCACCAGCAGAGATCCGGGGAACACTGAAGCTTTCTTT. Translation gives CATSRDPGNTEAFF.